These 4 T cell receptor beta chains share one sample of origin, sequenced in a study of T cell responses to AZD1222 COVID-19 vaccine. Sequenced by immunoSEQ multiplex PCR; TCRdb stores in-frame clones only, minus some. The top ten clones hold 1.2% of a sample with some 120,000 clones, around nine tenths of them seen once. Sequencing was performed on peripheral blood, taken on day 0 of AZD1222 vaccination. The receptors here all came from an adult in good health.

The CDR3 region is CASSQDLGRNNQPQHF. As DNA, the CDR3 is TGCGCCAGCAGCCAAGATTTGGGACGGAATAATCAGCCCCAGCATTTT. The chain recombines TRBV4-3 with TRBJ1-5; possibly TRBD1 for D (5 bases). V was cut by 0 bases and J by 4 bases, with 13 bases left in between. Germline CDR1 and CDR2: LGHNA and YSLEER. The CDR3 extends over 16 amino acids.

The CDR3 DNA follows: TGTGCCAGCAGCTTAGCGCGCTACGGGGTCCTTGGGGCCTACGAGCAGTACTTC. Its translation: CASSLARYGVLGAYEQYF. The rearrangement uses TRBV7-8 and TRBJ2-7; D possibly corresponds to TRBD2 (5 bases). Trimming shortened V by 0 bases and J by 2 bases, and 20 bases separated the two germline ends. The CDR3 is made up of 18 amino acids. CDR1 is SGHVS, CDR2 FQNEAQ, per germline.

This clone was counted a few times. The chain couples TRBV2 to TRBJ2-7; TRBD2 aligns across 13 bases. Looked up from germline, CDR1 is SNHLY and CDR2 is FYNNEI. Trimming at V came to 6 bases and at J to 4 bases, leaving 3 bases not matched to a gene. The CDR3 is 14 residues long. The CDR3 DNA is TGTGCCAGCAGAGGGACTAGCGGGGCATACGAGCAGTACTTC. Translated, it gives CASRGTSGAYEQYF.

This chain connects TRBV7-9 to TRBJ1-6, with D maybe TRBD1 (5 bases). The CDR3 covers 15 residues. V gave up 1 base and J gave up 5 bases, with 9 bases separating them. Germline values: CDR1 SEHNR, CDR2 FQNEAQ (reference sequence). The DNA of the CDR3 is TGTGCCAGCAGCTTAGGGGCAGGGAATAATTCACCCCTCCACTTT. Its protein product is CASSLGAGNNSPLHF.